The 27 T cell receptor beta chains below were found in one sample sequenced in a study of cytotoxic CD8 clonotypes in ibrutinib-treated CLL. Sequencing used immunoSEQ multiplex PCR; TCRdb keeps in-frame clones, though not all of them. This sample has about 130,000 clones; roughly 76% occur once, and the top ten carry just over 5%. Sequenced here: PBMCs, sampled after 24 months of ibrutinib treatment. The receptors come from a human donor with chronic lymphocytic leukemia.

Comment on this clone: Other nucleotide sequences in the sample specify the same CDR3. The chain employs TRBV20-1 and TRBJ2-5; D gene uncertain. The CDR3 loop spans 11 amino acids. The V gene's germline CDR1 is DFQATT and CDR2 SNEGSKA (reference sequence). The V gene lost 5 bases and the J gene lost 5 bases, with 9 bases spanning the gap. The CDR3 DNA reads TGCAGTGCTTGGGGTGTGGAGACCCAGTACTTC. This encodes CSAWGVETQYF.

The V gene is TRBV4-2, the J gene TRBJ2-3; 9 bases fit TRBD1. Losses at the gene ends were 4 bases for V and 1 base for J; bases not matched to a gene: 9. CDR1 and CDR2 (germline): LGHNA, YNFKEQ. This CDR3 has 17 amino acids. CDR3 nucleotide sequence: TGTGCCAGCAGCCGCCAGGGCGGGACAGGGCGCACAGATACGCAGTATTTT. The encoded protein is CASSRQGGTGRTDTQYF.

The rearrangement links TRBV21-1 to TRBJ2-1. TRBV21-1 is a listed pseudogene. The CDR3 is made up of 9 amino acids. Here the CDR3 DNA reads TGTGCCAGCAGGGGTGAGCAGTTCTTC. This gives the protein CASRGEQFF.

The CDR3: CASSWGREKLFF. In nucleotides, the CDR3 is TGTGCCAGCAGCTGGGGACGGGAAAAACTGTTTTTT. V and J are TRBV5-6 and TRBJ1-4; D might be TRBD1 (5 bases). Per the germline V gene, CDR1 is SGHDT and CDR2 is YYEEEE. With 3 bases removed from V and 8 bases from J, the gap between germline ends came to 8 bases. The CDR3 loop spans 12 amino acids.

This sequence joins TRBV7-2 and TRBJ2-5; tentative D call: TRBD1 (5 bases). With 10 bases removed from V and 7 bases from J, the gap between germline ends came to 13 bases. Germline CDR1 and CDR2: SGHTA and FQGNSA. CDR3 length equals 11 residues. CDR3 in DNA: TGTGCCACCAGGGCCGCCGGGACCCAGTACTTC. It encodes CATRAAGTQYF.

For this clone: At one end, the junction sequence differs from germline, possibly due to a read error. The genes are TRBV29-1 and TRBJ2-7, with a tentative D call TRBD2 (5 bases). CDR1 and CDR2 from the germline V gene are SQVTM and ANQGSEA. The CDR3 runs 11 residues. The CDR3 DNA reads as TGCAGCGTCGAAGGACGGGGCGAGCAGTACTTC. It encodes CSVEGRGEQYF.

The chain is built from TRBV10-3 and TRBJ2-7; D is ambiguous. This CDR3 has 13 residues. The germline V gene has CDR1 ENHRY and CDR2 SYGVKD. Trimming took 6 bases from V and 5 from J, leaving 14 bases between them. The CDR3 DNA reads TGTGCCATCAGCAGGAGTTTGGGCCACGAGCAGTACTTC. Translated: CAISRSLGHEQYF.

In nucleotides, the CDR3 is TGTGCCAGCACCCCGACAGGTCATAGCAATCAGCCCCAGCATTTT. Translating it yields CASTPTGHSNQPQHF. The rearrangement links TRBV9 to TRBJ1-5, with D tentatively TRBD1 (6 bases). V lost 6 bases to trimming and J lost 0 bases, with 13 bases between them. The CDR3 extends over 15 amino acids. The germline V gene encodes CDR1 SGDLS and CDR2 YYNGEE.

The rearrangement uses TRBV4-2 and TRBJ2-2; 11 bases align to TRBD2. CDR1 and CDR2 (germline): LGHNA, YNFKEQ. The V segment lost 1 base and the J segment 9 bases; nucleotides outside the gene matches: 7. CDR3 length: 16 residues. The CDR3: CASSQVSGGAARELFF. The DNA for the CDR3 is TGTGCCAGCAGCCAAGTTAGCGGGGGGGCCGCCCGGGAGCTGTTTTTT.

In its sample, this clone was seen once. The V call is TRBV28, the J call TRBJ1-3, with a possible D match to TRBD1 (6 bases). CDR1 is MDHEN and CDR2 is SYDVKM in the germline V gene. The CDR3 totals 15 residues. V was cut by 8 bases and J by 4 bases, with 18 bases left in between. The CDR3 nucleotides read TGTGCCAGCTGTACCCCCGGGACATTAGGAAACACCATATATTTT. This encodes CASCTPGTLGNTIYF.

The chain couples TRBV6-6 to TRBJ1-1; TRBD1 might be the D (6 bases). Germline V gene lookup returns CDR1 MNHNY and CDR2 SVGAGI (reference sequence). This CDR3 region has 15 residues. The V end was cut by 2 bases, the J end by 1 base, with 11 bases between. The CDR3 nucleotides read TGTGCCAGCAGTTACCCTGGGGGGCCGAACACTGAAGCTTTCTTT. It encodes CASSYPGGPNTEAFF.

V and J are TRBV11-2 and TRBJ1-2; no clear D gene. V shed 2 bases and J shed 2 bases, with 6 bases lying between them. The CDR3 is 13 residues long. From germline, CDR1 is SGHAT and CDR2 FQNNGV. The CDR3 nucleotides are TGTGCCAGCAGCTTACCAGGAAACTATGGCTACACCTTC. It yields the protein CASSLPGNYGYTF. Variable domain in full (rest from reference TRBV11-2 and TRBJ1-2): EAGVAQSPRYKIIEKRQSVAFWCNPISGHATLYWYQQILGQGPKLLIQFQNNGVVDDSQLPKDRFSAERLKGVDSTLKIQPAKLEDSAVYLCASSLPGNYGYTFGSGTRLTVV.

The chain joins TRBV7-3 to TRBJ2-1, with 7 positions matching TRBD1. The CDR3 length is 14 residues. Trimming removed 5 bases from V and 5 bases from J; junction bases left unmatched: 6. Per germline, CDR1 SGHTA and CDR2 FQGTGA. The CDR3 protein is CASSPTGQNNEQFF. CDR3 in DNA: TGTGCCAGCAGCCCCACGGGACAGAACAATGAGCAGTTCTTC.

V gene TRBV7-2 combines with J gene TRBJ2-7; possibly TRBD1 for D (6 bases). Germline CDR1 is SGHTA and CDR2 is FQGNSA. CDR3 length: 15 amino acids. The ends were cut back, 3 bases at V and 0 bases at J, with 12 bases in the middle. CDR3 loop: CASSLWQGSSYEQYF. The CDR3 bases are TGTGCCAGCAGCTTGTGGCAGGGGAGCTCCTACGAGCAGTACTTC.

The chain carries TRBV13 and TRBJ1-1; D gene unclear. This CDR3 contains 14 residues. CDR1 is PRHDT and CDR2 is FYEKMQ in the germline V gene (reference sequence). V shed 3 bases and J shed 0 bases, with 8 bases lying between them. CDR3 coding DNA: TGTGCCAGCAGCTTCGGGGAACTGAACACTGAAGCTTTCTTT. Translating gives CASSFGELNTEAFF.

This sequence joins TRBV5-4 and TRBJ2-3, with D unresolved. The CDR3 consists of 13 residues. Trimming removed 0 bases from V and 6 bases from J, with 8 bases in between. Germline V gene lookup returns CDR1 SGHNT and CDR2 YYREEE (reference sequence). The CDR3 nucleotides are TGTGCCAGCAGCTTGGTCCCCGGGGATACGCAGTATTTT. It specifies CASSLVPGDTQYF.

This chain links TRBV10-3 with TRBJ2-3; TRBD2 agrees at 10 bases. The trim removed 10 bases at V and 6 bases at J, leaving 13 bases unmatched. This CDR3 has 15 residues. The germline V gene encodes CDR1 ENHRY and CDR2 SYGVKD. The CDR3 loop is CATGRQRGGSDTQYF. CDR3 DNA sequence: TGTGCCACGGGTCGGCAGCGGGGGGGCTCGGATACGCAGTATTTT.

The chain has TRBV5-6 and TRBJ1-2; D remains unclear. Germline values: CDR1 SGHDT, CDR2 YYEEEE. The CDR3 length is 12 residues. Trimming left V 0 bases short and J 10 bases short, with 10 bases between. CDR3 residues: CASSLGVMVYTF. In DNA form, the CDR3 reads TGTGCCAGCAGCTTGGGGGTGATGGTCTACACCTTC.

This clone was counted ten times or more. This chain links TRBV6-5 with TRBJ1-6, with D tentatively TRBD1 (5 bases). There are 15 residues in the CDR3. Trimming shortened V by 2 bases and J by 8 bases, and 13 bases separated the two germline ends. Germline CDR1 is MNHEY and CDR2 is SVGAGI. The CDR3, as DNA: TGTGCCAGCAGTTACCTCGTTGGGGGTGATTCACCCCTCCACTTT. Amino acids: CASSYLVGGDSPLHF.

The DNA for the CDR3 is TGTGCCAGCAGCCCAGGGGGCCCGCGGTCCGAGCAGTACTTC. Amino acids: CASSPGGPRSEQYF. The rearrangement joins TRBV7-6 to TRBJ2-7; 8 bases are shared with TRBD1. The germline V gene encodes CDR1 SGHVS and CDR2 FNYEAQ. CDR3 length: 14 residues. The V segment lost 5 bases and the J segment 6 bases; nucleotides outside the gene matches: 9.

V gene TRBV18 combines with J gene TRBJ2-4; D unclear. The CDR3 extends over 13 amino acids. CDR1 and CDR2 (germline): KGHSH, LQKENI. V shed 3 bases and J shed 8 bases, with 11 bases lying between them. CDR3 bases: TGTGCCAGCTCACCTGGCCAGGCTCACATTCAGTACTTC. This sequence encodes CASSPGQAHIQYF.

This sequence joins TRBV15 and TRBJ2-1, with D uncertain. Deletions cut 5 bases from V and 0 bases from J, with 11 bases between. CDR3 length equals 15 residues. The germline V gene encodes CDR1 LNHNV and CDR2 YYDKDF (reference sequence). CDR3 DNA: TGTGCCACCAGCGAGACCGTAAGCTCCTACAATGAGCAGTTCTTC. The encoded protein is CATSETVSSYNEQFF.

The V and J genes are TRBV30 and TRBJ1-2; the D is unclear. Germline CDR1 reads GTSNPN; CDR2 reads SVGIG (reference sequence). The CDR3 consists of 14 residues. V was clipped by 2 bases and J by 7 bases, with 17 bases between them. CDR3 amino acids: CAWSFSPPGSGYTF. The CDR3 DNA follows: TGTGCCTGGAGTTTCAGCCCCCCGGGGTCTGGCTACACCTTC. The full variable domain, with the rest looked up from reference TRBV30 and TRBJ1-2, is SQTIHQWPATLVQPVGSPLSLECTVEGTSNPNLYWYRQAAGRGLQLLFYSVGIGQISSEVPQNLSASRPQDRQFILSSKKLLLSDSGFYLCAWSFSPPGSGYTFGSGTRLTVV.

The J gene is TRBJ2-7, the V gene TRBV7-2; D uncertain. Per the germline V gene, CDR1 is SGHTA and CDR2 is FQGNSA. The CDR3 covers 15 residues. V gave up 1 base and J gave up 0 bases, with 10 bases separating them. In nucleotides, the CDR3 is TGTGCCAGCAGCTTAGGGGCAGCGAGCTCCTACGAGCAGTACTTC. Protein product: CASSLGAASSYEQYF.

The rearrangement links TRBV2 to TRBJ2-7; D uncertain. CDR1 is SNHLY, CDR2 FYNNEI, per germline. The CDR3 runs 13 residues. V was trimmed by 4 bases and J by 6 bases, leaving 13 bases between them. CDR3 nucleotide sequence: TGTGCCAGCAGTGTAGCCGGAAGGACCGAGCAGTACTTC. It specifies CASSVAGRTEQYF.

The CDR3, as DNA: TGCGCCAGCAGCGGGAACCCCCCGTCGGGGGAGCTGTTTTTT. It yields the protein CASSGNPPSGELFF. The J gene is TRBJ2-2, the V gene TRBV10-2; a possible D gene is TRBD2 (5 bases). From germline, CDR1 is WSHSY and CDR2 SAAADI. CDR3 length: 14 amino acids. V dropped 6 bases and J dropped 8 bases, with 16 bases sitting between them.

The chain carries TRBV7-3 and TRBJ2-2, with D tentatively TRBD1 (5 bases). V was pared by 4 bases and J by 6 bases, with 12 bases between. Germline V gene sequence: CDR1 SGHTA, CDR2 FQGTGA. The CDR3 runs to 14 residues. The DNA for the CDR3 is TGTGCCAGCAGCTCTCCAGGGAAGGCCGGGGAGCTGTTTTTT. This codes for CASSSPGKAGELFF. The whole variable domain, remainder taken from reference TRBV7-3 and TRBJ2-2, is GAGVSQTPSNKVTEKGKYVELRCDPISGHTALYWYRQSLGQGPEFLIYFQGTGAADDSGLPNDRFFAVRPEGSVSTLKIQRTERGDSAVYLCASSSPGKAGELFFGEGSRLTVL.